Listed below are T cell receptor beta chains from one sample, sequenced in a study of T-cell memory formation after mild COVID-19. TCRdb itself ran the 5' RACE reads through MiXCR, one entry per CDR3 protein. This table holds over 70,000 distinct CDR3 sequences, around 13% found once. Sequenced: PBMCs or a T cell subset sorted from them (not recorded which). Source of these receptors: an adult woman who had mild COVID-19 (a few samples of this study predate the infection). Cell type and time point are not known. The CDR3 runs from the conserved cysteine through the conserved F or W. The D gene is left open where the match is weak. The size entry is marked missing in some rows and otherwise reads once, few, many or a size class.

v_gene	abundance	len	d_gene	j_gene	CDR3nt	CDR3aa
TRBV3-1	few	13	-	TRBJ1-1	TGTGCCAGCAGCCAAGATCCAGTCGGTGAAGCTTTCTTT	CASSQDPVGEAFF
TRBV7-2	few	17	-	TRBJ1-5	TGTGCCAGCAGCTCTGATCTAACAGACTATAGCAATCAGCCCCAGCATTTT	CASSSDLTDYSNQPQHF
TRBV30	few	14	-	TRBJ2-5	TGTGCCTGGACATCCCCAGTGGGCCAGGAGACCCAGTACTTC	CAWTSPVGQETQYF
TRBV29-1	-	11	-	TRBJ2-4	TGCAGCGTCCCAATGGGGGGCATCCAGTACTTC	CSVPMGGIQYF
TRBV7-9	many	15	-	TRBJ2-7	TGTGCCAGCAGCTTAGTCCAGGGTAGTCGGTACGAGCAGTACTTC	CASSLVQGSRYEQYF
TRBV2	few	15	TRBD1	TRBJ1-2	TGTGCCAGCGATGCGGACAGGGCATTTAACTATGGCTACACCTTC	CASDADRAFNYGYTF
TRBV6-2/TRBV6-3	few	13	TRBD1	TRBJ2-7	TGTGCCAGCAGACAGGGGTCCCCCTACGAGCAGTACTTC	CASRQGSPYEQYF
TRBV24-1	-	16	-	TRBJ2-2	TGTGCCACCAGTGATTTGTCGGCAGCTAACACCGGGGAGCTGTTTTTT	CATSDLSAANTGELFF
TRBV7-9	many	14	-	TRBJ1-6	TGTGCCAGCAGCTTAGTTGGGGGGGCATCACCCCTCCACTTT	CASSLVGGASPLHF
TRBV30	many	13	-	TRBJ2-7	TGTGCCTGGAGTGCGGACGGACCCTACGAGCAGTACTTC	CAWSADGPYEQYF
TRBV29-1	-	13	-	TRBJ2-7	TGCAGCGTTGAGACCCCCGCAGGGTACGAGCAGTACTTC	CSVETPAGYEQYF
TRBV9	-	16	TRBD2	TRBJ2-3	TGTGCCAGCAGCGTAGCATCTAGCGGGGCGACAGATACGCAGTATTTT	CASSVASSGATDTQYF
TRBV9	few	17	-	TRBJ2-1	TGTGCCAGCAGCGTAGAACCGCGCAGGGGCGGATACAATGAGCAGTTCTTC	CASSVEPRRGGYNEQFF
TRBV5-1	few	11	-	TRBJ2-1	TGCGCCAGCAGCGTTACCCATGAGCAGTTCTTC	CASSVTHEQFF
TRBV5-5	-	17	TRBD2	TRBJ2-5	TGTGCCAGCAGCTTGGGGGGACTAGCGGGCCCCGCGGAGACCCAGTACTTC	CASSLGGLAGPAETQYF
TRBV12-3/TRBV12-4	-	17	TRBD2	TRBJ2-3	TGTGCCAGCAGCCTCCTAGCGGGAGGGCCTGAGACAGATACGCAGTATTTT	CASSLLAGGPETDTQYF
TRBV29-1	-	15	TRBD2	TRBJ2-3	TGCAGCGTTGAAGTTGGCCGGGGGGGCCCAGATACGCAGTATTTT	CSVEVGRGGPDTQYF
TRBV10-3	few	15	TRBD2	TRBJ2-1	TGTGCCATCCCTCCACTAGCGGGGGGGCCGAGGGAGCAGTTCTTC	CAIPPLAGGPREQFF
TRBV29-1	-	13	-	TRBJ2-7	TGCAGCGTTAGGGCCCCAGGTACCTACGAGCAGTACTTC	CSVRAPGTYEQYF
TRBV7-9	-	15	-	TRBJ1-6	TGTGCCAGCAGCCTGGAAGGCAAGGTCGGTTCACCCCTCCACTTT	CASSLEGKVGSPLHF
TRBV29-1	-	14	TRBD2	TRBJ2-5	TGCAGCGTTGAAGGGACTAGGACAACACAGACCCAGTACTTC	CSVEGTRTTQTQYF
TRBV6-5	few	12	-	TRBJ1-1	TGTGCCAGCAGTTACAGGAACACTGAAGCTTTCTTT	CASSYRNTEAFF
TRBV13	-	12	-	TRBJ1-1	TGTGCCAGCAGCCCATCAGGGGAGGAAGCTTTCTTT	CASSPSGEEAFF
TRBV6-2/TRBV6-3	-	16	-	TRBJ1-1	TGTGCCAGCAGTTACTCGAAAAACATAGGTCGGACTGAAGCTTTCTTT	CASSYSKNIGRTEAFF
TRBV12-3/TRBV12-4	-	14	TRBD1	TRBJ1-3	TGTGCCAGCAGGCCACAGGGGTCTGGAAACACCATATATTTT	CASRPQGSGNTIYF
TRBV13	-	12	-	TRBJ1-5	TGTGCCAGCAGTGTCGGGAACCAGCCCCAGCATTTT	CASSVGNQPQHF
TRBV6-2/TRBV6-3	few	15	TRBD1	TRBJ2-2	TGTGCCAGCGTCCCCGGGACAGTCGAAGCCGGGGAGCTGTTTTTT	CASVPGTVEAGELFF
TRBV7-9	few	12	-	TRBJ2-1	TGTGCCAGCAGCTTATTCAACAATGAGCAGTTCTTC	CASSLFNNEQFF
TRBV4-3	few	15	TRBD1	TRBJ2-7	TGCGCCAGCAGCCAATGGGAAGGGACAGCCTACGAGCAGTACTTC	CASSQWEGTAYEQYF
TRBV4-1	few	16	-	TRBJ2-1	TGCGCCAGCAGTCTCCAGGGAGGGGGGGCGTACAATGAGCAGTTCTTC	CASSLQGGGAYNEQFF
TRBV9	many	15	-	TRBJ2-1	TGTGCCAGCAGCGTAGGGCGGCACCTAAACAATGAGCAGTTCTTC	CASSVGRHLNNEQFF
TRBV7-2	-	15	-	TRBJ2-5	TGTGCCAGCAGCTCCGAATGGTGGGGCCAAGAGACCCAGTACTTC	CASSSEWWGQETQYF
TRBV13	-	12	-	TRBJ1-6	TGTGCCAGCAGCATTGGGTATTCACCCCTCCACTTT	CASSIGYSPLHF
TRBV6-2/TRBV6-3	few	16	-	TRBJ1-1	TGTGCCAGCAGTTACTCCCCGGCCCAGGTTAACACTGAAGCTTTCTTT	CASSYSPAQVNTEAFF
TRBV5-6	-	13	-	TRBJ2-7	TGTGCCACTGCAGAGGCGGGCTCCTACGAGCAGTACTTC	CATAEAGSYEQYF
TRBV5-1	many	19	TRBD1	TRBJ2-4	TGCGCCAGCAGCTTGGCCCTCCGGGGGACAGGGGCTATCAAAAACATTCAGTACTTC	CASSLALRGTGAIKNIQYF
TRBV27	many	16	TRBD2	TRBJ2-2	TGTGCCAGCAGTCCGGGACTAGCGGTGAACACCGGGGAGCTGTTTTTT	CASSPGLAVNTGELFF
TRBV11-2	-	14	-	TRBJ1-1	TGTGCCAGCAGCTTAGGAACAGGGATCACTGAAGCTTTCTTT	CASSLGTGITEAFF
TRBV6-5	-	14	-	TRBJ2-7	TGTGCCAGCAGTTACTACCCACGCTTCTACGAGCAGTACTTC	CASSYYPRFYEQYF
TRBV4-3	-	14	-	TRBJ2-1	TGCGCCAGCAGCCAAGATAAATCCTACAATGAGCAGTTCTTC	CASSQDKSYNEQFF
TRBV7-9	few	12	TRBD1	TRBJ2-7	TGTGCCAGCAGCAAACAGGGGGACGAGCAGTACTTC	CASSKQGDEQYF
TRBV4-1	-	16	-	TRBJ2-3	TGCGCCAGCAGCCAAGGCTCGACCTATACGGGTGATACGCAGTATTTT	CASSQGSTYTGDTQYF
TRBV27	-	12	TRBD1	TRBJ1-1	TGTGCCAGCAGTTCGACAGGGCCAGAAGCTTTCTTT	CASSSTGPEAFF
TRBV3-1	few	14	-	TRBJ1-1	TGTGCCAGCAGCCAAGATTTAAAAGGGTCTGAAGCTTTCTTT	CASSQDLKGSEAFF
TRBV9	-	17	TRBD2	TRBJ2-1	TGTGCCAGCAGCGCGAGGCGCAGGACTAGCGGAAACAATGAGCAGTTCTTC	CASSARRRTSGNNEQFF
TRBV20-1	-	13	-	TRBJ1-1	TGCAGTGCCGGAACCATCAGGGTAGAGTTAGCTTTCTTT	CSAGTIRVELAFF
TRBV12-3/TRBV12-4	few	14	TRBD1	TRBJ2-7	TGTGCCAGCAGTTTGGGGACAGGGTGGGGAGAGCAGTACTTC	CASSLGTGWGEQYF
TRBV9	-	14	-	TRBJ1-2	TGTGCCAGCAGCCCAGAGGACAGCAACTATGGCTACACCTTC	CASSPEDSNYGYTF
TRBV7-2	-	17	-	TRBJ2-1	TGTGCCAGCAGCTTACCTTCTCGCGGGTCTTCCTACAATGAGCAGTTCTTC	CASSLPSRGSSYNEQFF